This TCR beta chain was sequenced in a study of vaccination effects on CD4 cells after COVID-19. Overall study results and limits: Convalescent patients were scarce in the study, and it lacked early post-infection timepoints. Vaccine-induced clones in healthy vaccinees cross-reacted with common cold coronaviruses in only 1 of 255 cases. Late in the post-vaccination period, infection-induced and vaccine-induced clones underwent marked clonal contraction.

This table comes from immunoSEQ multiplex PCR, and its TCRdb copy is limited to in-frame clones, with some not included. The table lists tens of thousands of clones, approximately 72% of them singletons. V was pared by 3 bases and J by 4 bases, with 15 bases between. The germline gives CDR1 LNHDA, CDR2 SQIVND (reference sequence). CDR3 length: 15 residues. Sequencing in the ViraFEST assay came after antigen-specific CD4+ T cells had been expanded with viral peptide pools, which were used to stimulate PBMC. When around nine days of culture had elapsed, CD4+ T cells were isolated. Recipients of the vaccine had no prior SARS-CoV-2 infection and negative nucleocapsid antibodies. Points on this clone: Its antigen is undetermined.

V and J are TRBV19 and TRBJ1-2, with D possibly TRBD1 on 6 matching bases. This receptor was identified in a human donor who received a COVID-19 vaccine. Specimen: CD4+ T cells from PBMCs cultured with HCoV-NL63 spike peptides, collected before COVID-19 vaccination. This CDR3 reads CASSIQGLIGYGYTF. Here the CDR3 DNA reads TGTGCCAGTAGTATCCAGGGGCTGATCGGCTATGGCTACACCTTC. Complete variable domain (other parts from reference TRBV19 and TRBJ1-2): DGGITQSPKYLFRKEGQNVTLSCEQNLNHDAMYWYRQDPGQGLRLIYYSQIVNDFQKGDIAEGYSVSREKKESFPLTVTSAQKNPTAFYLCASSIQGLIGYGYTFGSGTRLTVV.